This TCR beta chain was sequenced for a study of T cell responses to AZD1222 COVID-19 vaccine. The study's findings and limits: No day 14 peak samples; only post-peak repertoires were characterized. White British ancestry dominated among donors, who included more females, and clonal diversity was possibly underestimated. Vaccine-related CD4 TCRs covered spike, predominating at 160-218 and 743-854.

Germline V gene data show CDR1 as LGHDT and CDR2 as YNNKEL (reference sequence). This CDR3 has 17 amino acids. Trimming removed 4 bases from V and 6 bases from J, with 25 bases in between. The method was immunoSEQ multiplex PCR; TCRdb's version includes in-frame clones alone and lacks a portion of them. In the table there are roughly 170,000 clones, 90% to 95% of which are singletons. The analysis combined second doses at about 4 or about 12 weeks. About this clone: Its target is unknown.

The sample here was peripheral blood, taken 28 days after the second AZD1222 dose. The chain has TRBV3-1 (or the pseudogene TRBV3-2) and TRBJ2-7; D perhaps matches TRBD2 (6 bases). The TCR was taken from an adult who received the AZD1222 COVID-19 vaccine. CDR3 DNA sequence: TGTGCCAGCAGCCGCACTAGATGGGGCAGGGAGGCTAGCGAGCAGTACTTC. The encoded protein is CASSRTRWGREASEQYF.